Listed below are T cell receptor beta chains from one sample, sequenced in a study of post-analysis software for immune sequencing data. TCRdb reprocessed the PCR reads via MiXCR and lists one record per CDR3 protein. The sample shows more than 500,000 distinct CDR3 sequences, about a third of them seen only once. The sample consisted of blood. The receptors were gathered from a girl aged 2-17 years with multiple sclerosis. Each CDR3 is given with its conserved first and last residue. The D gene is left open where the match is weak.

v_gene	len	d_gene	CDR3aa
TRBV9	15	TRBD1	CASSVAWDSTYEQYF
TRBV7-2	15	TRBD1	CASSYMTGGIYEQYF
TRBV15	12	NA	CATSSLQETQYF
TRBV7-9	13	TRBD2	CASSDESGDEQYF
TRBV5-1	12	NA	CASSLRADTQYF
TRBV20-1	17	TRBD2	CSARVLLAGTRTDTQYF
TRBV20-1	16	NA	CSARAARGGATDTQYF
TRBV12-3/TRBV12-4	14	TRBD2	CASSYSGGAIEQYF
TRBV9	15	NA	CASTTSGQRTDTQYF
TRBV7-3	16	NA	CASSPLGSINTDTQYF
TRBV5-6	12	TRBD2	CASSYTSGGKFF
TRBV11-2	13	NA	CASSLKVGGTQYF
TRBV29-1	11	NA	CSVVGDEGYTF
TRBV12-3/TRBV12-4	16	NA	CASSRRTLASTDTQYF
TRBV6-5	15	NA	CASSLRFGQNNEQFF
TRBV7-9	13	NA	CASSLGEYNEQFF
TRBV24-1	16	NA	CATSDSRADSNQPQHF
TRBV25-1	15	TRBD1	CASSDPGQLAGRQFF
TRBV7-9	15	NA	CASSTTDVYNHEQFF
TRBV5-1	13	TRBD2	CASSSGLPDEQFF
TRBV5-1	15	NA	CASSLSVGGNQPQHF
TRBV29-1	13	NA	CSVESRQGNGYTF
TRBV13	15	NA	CASSRKGGAVNEQFF
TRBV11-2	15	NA	CASSLVRTQLVEQFF
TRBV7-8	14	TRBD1	CASSLLTGGEKLFF
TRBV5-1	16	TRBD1	CASSPGTGNSNQPQHF
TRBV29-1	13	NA	CSATGRANTEAFF
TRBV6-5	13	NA	CASSPGRNQPQHF
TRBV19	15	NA	CASSMLGISNQPQHF
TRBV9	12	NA	CASSPQNGEQFF
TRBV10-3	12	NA	CAINGANSPLHF
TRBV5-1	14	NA	CASSGGLSNNEQYF
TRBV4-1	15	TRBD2	CASSQLAGDSYEQYF
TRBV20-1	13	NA	CSSRGAPTDTQYF
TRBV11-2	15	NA	CASTRRGVDIETQYF
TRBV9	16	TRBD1	CASSPSPGTANYGYTF
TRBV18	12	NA	CASSPTRNEQYF
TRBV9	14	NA	CASSGGSGANVLTF
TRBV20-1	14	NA	CSAPHIQGIDIQYF
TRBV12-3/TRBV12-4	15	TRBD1	CASSSNRGLDNEQFF
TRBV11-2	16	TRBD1	CASSITGVAYNSPLHF
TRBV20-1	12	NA	CSATPYQSWPFF
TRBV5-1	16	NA	CASSLAYGGRWTEAFF
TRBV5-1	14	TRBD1	CASSPDRGRNTQYF
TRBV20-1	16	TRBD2	CSARSRLAGATETQYF
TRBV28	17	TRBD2	CASSSLAGGRTSDEQYF
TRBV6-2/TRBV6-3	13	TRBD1	CASRHRGSYGYTF
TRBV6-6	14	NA	CASSYGGAATEAFF
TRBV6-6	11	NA	CASAQKDTQYF
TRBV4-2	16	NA	CASSQESRANTGELFF
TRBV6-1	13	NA	CASSSGSPETQYF
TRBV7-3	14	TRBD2	CANSLIGEGNEQFF
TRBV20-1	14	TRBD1	CSVVSGTGADTQYF